These 21 T cell receptor beta chains were sequenced from one sample in a study of CD8+CD57+ T cells in acquired aplastic anemia. Profiling that covered TCR beta VDJ and CDR3 relied on genomic DNA as its template. TCRdb re-derived calls from the reads in MiXCR, one entry per CDR3 protein. The data contain approximately 99,000 distinct CDR3 sequences, 40% to 65% of them seen just once; the ten biggest clones take up approximately 32%. The sample taken for sequencing was sorted CD4+, CD8+, or CD8+CD57+ T cells (not recorded which) from PBMCs. These receptors originate from a human donor in good health, serving as a control.

The rearrangement links TRBV20-1 to TRBJ2-7; D ambiguous. The length of the CDR3 is 11 residues. Per the germline V gene, CDR1 is DFQATT and CDR2 is SNEGSKA (reference sequence). The V and J ends lost 6 bases and 6 bases respectively, with 12 bases between them. The CDR3 bases are TGCAGTGCCAGGACGGCGCGCGAGCAGTACTTC. Residues: CSARTAREQYF.

As regards this clonotype: Possible read error: a much larger clone is one base away. The chain couples TRBV6-2 or TRBV6-3 to TRBJ2-5; a weak D match, TRBD1 (6 bases). Germline V gene sequence: CDR1 MNHEY, CDR2 SVGEGT. The CDR3 runs to 15 residues. CDR3 amino acids: CASNQSPRGPETRYF. The CDR3 DNA is TGTGCCAGCAACCAAAGCCCCAGGGGCCCGGAGACCCGGTACTTC.

This clonotype showed up many times. The J gene is TRBJ2-3, the V gene TRBV7-6; TRBD2 aligns across 9 bases. This CDR3 spans 16 amino acids. Germline CDR1 reads SGHVS; CDR2 reads FNYEAQ. V lost 0 bases, J lost 4 bases, and 5 bases stayed unmatched. The CDR3 bases are TGTGCCAGCAGCTTAGCAGGCCTAGCGGGACCAGATACGCAGTATTTT. Translating gives CASSLAGLAGPDTQYF.

This clonotype occurred many times. The V gene is TRBV29-1, the J gene TRBJ1-3, with D perhaps matching TRBD1 (5 bases). CDR1 is SQVTM and CDR2 is ANQGSEA in the germline V gene. This CDR3 has 14 amino acids. V dropped 4 bases and J dropped 0 bases, with 10 bases sitting between them. The CDR3 DNA reads TGCAGCGTTGCGACAGCGAGCTCTGGAAACACCATATATTTT. It codes for CSVATASSGNTIYF.

There are many counts of this clonotype. This chain connects TRBV30 to TRBJ2-7; D is uncertain. Germline values: CDR1 GTSNPN, CDR2 SVGIG (reference sequence). The CDR3 consists of 13 residues. V was clipped by 0 bases and J by 5 bases, with 11 bases between them. The CDR3 DNA reads as TGTGCCTGGAGTGTAGACTCTTTAGACGAGCAGTACTTC. It codes for CAWSVDSLDEQYF.

V and J are TRBV29-1 and TRBJ2-5; no clear D gene. CDR1 and CDR2 from the germline V gene are SQVTM and ANQGSEA. This CDR3 is built from 15 residues. The ends were cut back, 4 bases at V and 2 bases at J, with 17 bases in the middle. CDR3: CSVVMGSSQQETQYF. The CDR3 region has the DNA TGCAGCGTTGTTATGGGCTCTAGTCAGCAAGAGACCCAGTACTTC.

This clonotype was detected ten times or more. The rearrangement links TRBV6-5 to TRBJ2-7, with TRBD1 matching over 10 bases. V lost 6 bases, J lost 6 bases, and 2 bases stayed unmatched. In germline, CDR1 is MNHEY, CDR2 SVGAGI. The CDR3 sequence is 12 residues long. CDR3: CASSWDRGEQYF. The CDR3 nucleotides read TGTGCCAGCAGCTGGGACAGGGGCGAGCAGTACTTC.

The sample holds a few counts of this clonotype. This rearrangement joins TRBV2 to TRBJ1-2; possible D gene TRBD1, 6 bases. CDR1 SNHLY and CDR2 FYNNEI come from the germline V gene. CDR3 length: 13 residues. V was shortened by 5 bases and J by 7 bases, with 14 bases between the two germline ends. CDR3 DNA sequence: TGTGCCAGCAGTTTAACACAGGGACCTGGCTACACCTTC. Translating gives CASSLTQGPGYTF.

As regards this clonotype: Relative to the germline gene, one junction end is altered; a read error may explain this. The rearrangement links TRBV29-1 to TRBJ2-7; no clear D. Per germline, CDR1 SQVTM and CDR2 ANQGSEA. The CDR3 sequence is 12 residues long. The CDR3 DNA reads TGCAGCGTTGAGCTCGATTCCTGCGAGCAGTACTTC. Translation gives CSVELDSCEQYF.

This chain uses TRBV11-1 with TRBJ2-2; the match to TRBD1 covers 8 bases. V shed 3 bases and J 4 bases; nucleotides not matched to a gene: 10. CDR1 is SGHAT and CDR2 is FQDESV in the germline V gene (reference sequence). The CDR3 has 17 amino acids. For the CDR3, the DNA is TGTGCCAGCAGCTTCTCGGCAGGGGGCGTCGGCACCGGGGAGCTGTTTTTT. Translation: CASSFSAGGVGTGELFF.

The chain uses TRBV25-1 and TRBJ2-5; TRBD1 matches at 12 bases. The CDR3 has 17 residues. The V segment lost 8 bases and the J segment 4 bases; nucleotides outside the gene matches: 14. The germline gives CDR1 MGHDK, CDR2 SYGVNS. The chain's CDR3 is CASHGSGQGASGETQYF. In DNA, the CDR3 is TGTGCCAGCCATGGCTCGGGACAGGGGGCATCGGGAGAGACCCAGTACTTC.

The V call is TRBV20-1, the J call TRBJ1-2, with 7 bases lining up with TRBD1. V trimming: 6 bases; J trimming: 6 bases; junction bases outside the gene matches: 10. The CDR3 has 13 amino acids. The germline CDR1 and CDR2 sequences are DFQATT and SNEGSKA (reference sequence). The CDR3 here is CSALEEGQNGYTF. The CDR3 DNA follows: TGCAGTGCCCTCGAAGAGGGACAGAATGGCTACACCTTC.

The chain employs TRBV29-1 and TRBJ1-1; D not certain. In germline, CDR1 is SQVTM, CDR2 ANQGSEA. The CDR3 is made up of 12 amino acids. V was clipped by 7 bases and J by 1 base, with 10 bases between them. The CDR3 protein is CSGTGPNTEAFF. For the CDR3, the DNA is TGCAGCGGGACCGGGCCGAACACTGAAGCTTTCTTT. Full variable domain (outside the CDR3, taken from reference TRBV29-1 and TRBJ1-1): SAVISQKPSRDICQRGTSLTIQCQVDSQVTMMFWYRQQPGQSLTLIATANQGSEATYESGFVIDKFPISRPNLTFSTLTVSNMSPEDSSIYLCSGTGPNTEAFFGQGTRLTVV.

The sample holds many counts of this clonotype. The gene calls are TRBV3-1 and TRBJ2-7; D ambiguous. The CDR3 is 13 amino acids. V dropped 1 base and J dropped 3 bases, with 7 bases sitting between them. The V gene's germline CDR1 is LGHDT and CDR2 YNNKEL (reference sequence). The CDR3 DNA follows: TGTGCCAGCAGCCAAGGTCCAAGCTACGAGCAGTACTTC. This translates into CASSQGPSYEQYF.

This chain links TRBV7-3 with TRBJ2-7; the D gene is possibly TRBD1 (5 bases). V dropped 2 bases and J dropped 2 bases, with 7 bases sitting between them. The CDR3 sequence is 13 residues long. Germline V CDR1 and CDR2: SGHTA, FQGTGA. As DNA, the CDR3 is TGTGCCAGCAGCTTACCAGGGACCTACGAGCAGTACTTC. Residues: CASSLPGTYEQYF.

This clonotype has ten or more counts. This chain's CDR3 is CASGLMNTEAFF. The CDR3 DNA is TGTGCTAGTGGTTTGATGAACACTGAAGCTTTCTTT. This chain joins TRBV12-5 and TRBJ1-1; unclear D gene. Germline CDR1 reads LGHNT; CDR2 reads FRNRAP. The CDR3 covers 12 residues. V was clipped by 2 bases and J by 0 bases, with 1 base between them.

This clonotype has at least ten counts. The rearrangement links TRBV6-4 to TRBJ1-1; 8 bases map to TRBD1. J lost 1 base, V lost 4 bases, and 2 bases had no gene match. CDR1 MRHNA and CDR2 SNTAGT come from the germline V gene. The CDR3 is made up of 14 amino acids. The CDR3 spells CASSAGQGNTEAFF. Here the CDR3 DNA reads TGTGCCAGCAGTGCCGGACAGGGGAACACTGAAGCTTTCTTT.

The chain is built from TRBV19 and TRBJ1-2; perhaps TRBD1 as D (6 bases). Per the germline V gene, CDR1 is LNHDA and CDR2 is SQIVND (reference sequence). V was trimmed by 6 bases and J by 4 bases, leaving 15 bases between them. This CDR3 is 14 amino acids long. Here the CDR3 DNA reads TGTGCCAGTAGGGGTGACAGGAGGGGCTATGGCTACACCTTC. Translation gives CASRGDRRGYGYTF.

This clonotype was observed many times. The chain recombines TRBV19 with TRBJ1-2; TRBD1 matches 8 bases. Germline assignment: CDR1 LNHDA and CDR2 SQIVND (reference sequence). The J segment lost 7 bases and the V segment lost 3 bases, leaving 10 bases of the junction unmatched. This CDR3 is built from 15 residues. The CDR3 coding sequence is TGTGCCAGTAGTATTTCCGACAGGGGATTTGCTGGCTACACCTTC. It is translated as CASSISDRGFAGYTF. The entire variable domain, with the rest obtained from reference TRBV19 and TRBJ1-2, is as follows: DGGITQSPKYLFRKEGQNVTLSCEQNLNHDAMYWYRQDPGQGLRLIYYSQIVNDFQKGDIAEGYSVSREKKESFPLTVTSAQKNPTAFYLCASSISDRGFAGYTFGSGTRLTVV.

This clonotype has ten or more counts. The chain has TRBV9 and TRBJ1-1; possibly TRBD1 for D (6 bases). The CDR3 covers 15 residues. Deletions cut 3 bases from V and 1 base from J, with 13 bases between. In germline, CDR1 is SGDLS, CDR2 YYNGEE. CDR3 region: CASSALRGQNTEAFF. CDR3 DNA sequence: TGTGCCAGCAGCGCCCTACGGGGACAGAACACTGAAGCTTTCTTT.

The chain uses TRBV11-1 and TRBJ2-3, with 7 positions matching TRBD2. The CDR3 sequence is 17 residues long. Germline-derived CDR1 and CDR2 are SGHAT and FQDESV (reference sequence). Unmatched junction bases numbered 12, after V lost 4 bases and J lost 2 bases. Here the CDR3 DNA reads TGTGCCAGCAGCTCCCCGCGGGGAGCGGGGTACACAGATACGCAGTATTTT. Its translation: CASSSPRGAGYTDTQYF.